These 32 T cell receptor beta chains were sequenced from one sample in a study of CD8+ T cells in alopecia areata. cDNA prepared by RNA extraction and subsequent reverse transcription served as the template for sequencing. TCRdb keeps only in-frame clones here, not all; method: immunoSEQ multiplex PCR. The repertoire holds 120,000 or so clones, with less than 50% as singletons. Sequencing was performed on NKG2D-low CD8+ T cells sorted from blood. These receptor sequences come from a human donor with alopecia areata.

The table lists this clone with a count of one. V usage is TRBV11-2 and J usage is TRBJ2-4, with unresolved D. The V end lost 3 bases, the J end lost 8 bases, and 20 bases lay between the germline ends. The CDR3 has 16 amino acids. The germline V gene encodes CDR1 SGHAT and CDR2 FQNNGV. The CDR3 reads CASSFLGRPGWDIQYF. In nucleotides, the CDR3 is TGTGCCAGCAGCTTTCTGGGCCGTCCGGGCTGGGACATTCAGTACTTC.

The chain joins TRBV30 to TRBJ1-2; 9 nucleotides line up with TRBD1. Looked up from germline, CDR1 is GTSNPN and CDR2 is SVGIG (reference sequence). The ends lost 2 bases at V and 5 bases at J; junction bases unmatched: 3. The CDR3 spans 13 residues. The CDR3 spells CAWSPTGGYGYTF. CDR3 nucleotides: TGTGCCTGGAGTCCGACAGGGGGGTATGGCTACACCTTC. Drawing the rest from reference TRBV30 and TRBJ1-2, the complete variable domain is SQTIHQWPATLVQPVGSPLSLECTVEGTSNPNLYWYRQAAGRGLQLLFYSVGIGQISSEVPQNLSASRPQDRQFILSSKKLLLSDSGFYLCAWSPTGGYGYTFGSGTRLTVV.

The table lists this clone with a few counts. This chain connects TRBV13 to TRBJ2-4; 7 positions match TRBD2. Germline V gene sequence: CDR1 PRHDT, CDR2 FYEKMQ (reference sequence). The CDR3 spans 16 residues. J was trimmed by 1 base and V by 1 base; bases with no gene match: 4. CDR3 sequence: CASSLAGGPAKNIQYF. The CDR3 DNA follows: TGTGCCAGCAGCTTAGCGGGAGGCCCTGCCAAAAACATTCAGTACTTC.

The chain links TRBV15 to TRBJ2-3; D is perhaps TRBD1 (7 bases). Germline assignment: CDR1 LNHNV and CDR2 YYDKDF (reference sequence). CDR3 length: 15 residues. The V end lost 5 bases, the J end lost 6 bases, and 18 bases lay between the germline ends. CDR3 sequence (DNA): TGTGCCACCAGCGACAACAGGGGACTTAGGGATACGCAGTATTTT. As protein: CATSDNRGLRDTQYF.

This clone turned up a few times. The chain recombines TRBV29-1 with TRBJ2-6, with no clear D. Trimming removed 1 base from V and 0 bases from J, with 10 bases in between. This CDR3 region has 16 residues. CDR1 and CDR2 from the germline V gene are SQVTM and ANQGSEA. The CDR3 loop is CSVEVLLRSGANVLTF. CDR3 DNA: TGCAGCGTTGAAGTCCTTTTACGCTCTGGGGCCAACGTCCTGACTTTC.

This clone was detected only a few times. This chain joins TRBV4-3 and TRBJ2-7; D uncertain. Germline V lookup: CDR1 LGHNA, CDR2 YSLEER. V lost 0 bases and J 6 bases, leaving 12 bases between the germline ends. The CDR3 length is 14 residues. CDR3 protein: CASSQDLEASEQYF. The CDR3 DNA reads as TGCGCCAGCAGCCAAGATCTCGAAGCATCCGAGCAGTACTTC.

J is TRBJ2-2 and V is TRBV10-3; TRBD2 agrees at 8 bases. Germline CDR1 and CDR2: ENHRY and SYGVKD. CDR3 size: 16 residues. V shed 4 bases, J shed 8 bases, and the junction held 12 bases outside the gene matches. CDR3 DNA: TGTGCCATCAGTGGAACTAGCGGCATAACCATGGGGGAGCTGTTTTTT. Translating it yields CAISGTSGITMGELFF.

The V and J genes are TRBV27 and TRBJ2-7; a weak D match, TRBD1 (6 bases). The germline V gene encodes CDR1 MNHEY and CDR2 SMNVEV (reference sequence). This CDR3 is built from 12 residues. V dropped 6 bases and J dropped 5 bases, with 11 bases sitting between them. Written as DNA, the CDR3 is TGTGCCAGCAGCCCCCAGGGGCACGAGCAGTACTTC. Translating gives CASSPQGHEQYF.

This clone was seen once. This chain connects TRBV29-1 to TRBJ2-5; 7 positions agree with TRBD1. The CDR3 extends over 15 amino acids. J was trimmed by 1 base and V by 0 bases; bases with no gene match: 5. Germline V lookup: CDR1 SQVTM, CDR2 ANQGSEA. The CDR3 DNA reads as TGCAGCGTTGAAGATCTCCAGGGGGTCCAAGAGACCCAGTACTTC. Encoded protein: CSVEDLQGVQETQYF.

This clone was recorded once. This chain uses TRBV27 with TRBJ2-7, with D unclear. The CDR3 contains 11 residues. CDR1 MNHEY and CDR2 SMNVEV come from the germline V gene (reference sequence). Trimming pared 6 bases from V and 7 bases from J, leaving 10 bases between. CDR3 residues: CASSDRWEQYF. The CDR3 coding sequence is TGTGCCAGCAGCGATCGATGGGAGCAGTACTTC.

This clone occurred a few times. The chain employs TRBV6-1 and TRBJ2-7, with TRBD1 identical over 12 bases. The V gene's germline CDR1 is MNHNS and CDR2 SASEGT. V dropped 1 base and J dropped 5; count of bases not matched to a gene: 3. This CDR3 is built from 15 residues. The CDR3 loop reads CASSEVGTGGDEQYF. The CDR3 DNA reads TGTGCCAGCAGTGAAGTCGGGACAGGGGGCGACGAGCAGTACTTC.

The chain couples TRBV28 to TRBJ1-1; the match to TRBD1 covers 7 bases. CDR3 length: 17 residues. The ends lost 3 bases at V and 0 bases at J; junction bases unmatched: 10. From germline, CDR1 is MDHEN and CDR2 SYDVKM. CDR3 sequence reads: CASSLTETGHMNTEAFF. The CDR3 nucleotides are TGTGCCAGCAGTTTGACGGAGACAGGGCACATGAACACTGAAGCTTTCTTT.

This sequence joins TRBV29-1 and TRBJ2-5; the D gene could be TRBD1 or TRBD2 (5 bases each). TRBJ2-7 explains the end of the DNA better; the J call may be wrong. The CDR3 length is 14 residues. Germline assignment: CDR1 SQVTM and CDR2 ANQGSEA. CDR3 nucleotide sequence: TGCAGCGTTGAAGTCGAGGGGCAGTCCTACGAGCAGTACTTC. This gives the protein CSVEVEGQSYEQYF.

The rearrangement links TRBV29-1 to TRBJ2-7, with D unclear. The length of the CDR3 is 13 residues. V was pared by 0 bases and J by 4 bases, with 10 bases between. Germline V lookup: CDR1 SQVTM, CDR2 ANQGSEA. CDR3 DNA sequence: TGCAGCGTTGAAGACCCACACCTATACGAGCAGTACTTC. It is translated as CSVEDPHLYEQYF.

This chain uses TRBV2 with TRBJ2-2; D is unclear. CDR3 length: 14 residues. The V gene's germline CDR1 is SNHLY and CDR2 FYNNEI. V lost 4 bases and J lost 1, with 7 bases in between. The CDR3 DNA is TGTGCCAGCAGTGTCGATAGGAACACCGGGGAGCTGTTTTTT. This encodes CASSVDRNTGELFF.

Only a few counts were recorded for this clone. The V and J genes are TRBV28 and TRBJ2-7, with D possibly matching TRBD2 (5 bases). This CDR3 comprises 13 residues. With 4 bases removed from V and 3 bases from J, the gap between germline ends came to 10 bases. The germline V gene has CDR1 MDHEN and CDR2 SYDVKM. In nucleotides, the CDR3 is TGTGCCAGCAGTTCCCCGGGGAGCTACGAGCAGTACTTC. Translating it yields CASSSPGSYEQYF.

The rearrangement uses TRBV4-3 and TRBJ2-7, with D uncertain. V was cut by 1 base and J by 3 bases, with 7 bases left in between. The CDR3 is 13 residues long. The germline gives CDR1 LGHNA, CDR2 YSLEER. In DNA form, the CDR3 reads TGCGCCAGCAGCCAAGCCCAACACTACGAGCAGTACTTC. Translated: CASSQAQHYEQYF.

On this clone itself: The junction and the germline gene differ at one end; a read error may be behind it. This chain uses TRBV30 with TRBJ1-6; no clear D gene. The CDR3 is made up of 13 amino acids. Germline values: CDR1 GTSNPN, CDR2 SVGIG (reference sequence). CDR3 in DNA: TGTGCCGGGAGGACGGACTATAATTCACCCCTCCACTTT. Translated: CAGRTDYNSPLHF.

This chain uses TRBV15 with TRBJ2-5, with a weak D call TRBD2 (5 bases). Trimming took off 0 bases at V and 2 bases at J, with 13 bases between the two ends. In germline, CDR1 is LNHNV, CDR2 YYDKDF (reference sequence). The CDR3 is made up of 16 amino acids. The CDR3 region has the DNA TGTGCCACCAGCAGAGAGAAACTAGACCCGCAAGAGACCCAGTACTTC. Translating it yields CATSREKLDPQETQYF.

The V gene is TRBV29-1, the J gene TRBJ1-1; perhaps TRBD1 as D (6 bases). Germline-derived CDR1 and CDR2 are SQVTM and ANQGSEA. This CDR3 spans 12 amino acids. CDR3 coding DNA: TGCATCGCCTGGGGGGCGAACACTGAAGCTTTCTTT. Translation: CIAWGANTEAFF.

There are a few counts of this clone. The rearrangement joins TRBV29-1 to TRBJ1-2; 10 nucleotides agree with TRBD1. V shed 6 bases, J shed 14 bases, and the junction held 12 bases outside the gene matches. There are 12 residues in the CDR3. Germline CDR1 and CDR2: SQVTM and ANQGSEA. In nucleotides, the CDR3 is TGCAGCGTGAAAGGGTCGGGACAGGGGTTTACCTTC. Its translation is CSVKGSGQGFTF.

The CDR3 nucleotides read TGTGCCAGCAGTTGGTCGCCCGATGGCACAGATACGCAGTATTTT. Translated, it gives CASSWSPDGTDTQYF. The J gene is TRBJ2-3, the V gene TRBV27; D call uncertain. Germline loops: CDR1 MNHEY, CDR2 SMNVEV (reference sequence). Trimming removed 4 bases from V and 1 base from J, with 12 bases in between. This CDR3 comprises 15 residues.

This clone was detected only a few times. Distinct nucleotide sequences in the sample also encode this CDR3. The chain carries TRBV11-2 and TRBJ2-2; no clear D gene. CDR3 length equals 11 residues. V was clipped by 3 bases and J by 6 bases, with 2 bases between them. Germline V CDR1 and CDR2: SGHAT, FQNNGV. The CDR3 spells CASSFAGELFF. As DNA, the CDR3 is TGTGCCAGCAGCTTTGCCGGGGAGCTGTTTTTT.

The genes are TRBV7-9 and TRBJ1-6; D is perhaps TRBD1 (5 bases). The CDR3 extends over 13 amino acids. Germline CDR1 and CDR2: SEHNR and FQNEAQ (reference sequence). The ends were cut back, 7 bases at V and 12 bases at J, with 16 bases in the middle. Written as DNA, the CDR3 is TGTGCCAGCACAAAACCCCAGGGAGGACCCCTCCACTTT. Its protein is CASTKPQGGPLHF.

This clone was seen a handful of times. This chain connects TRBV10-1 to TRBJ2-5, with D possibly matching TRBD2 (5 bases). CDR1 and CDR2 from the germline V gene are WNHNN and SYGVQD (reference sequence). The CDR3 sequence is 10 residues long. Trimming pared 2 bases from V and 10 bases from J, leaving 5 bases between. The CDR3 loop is CASSEAGQYF. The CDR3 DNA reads TGCGCCAGCAGTGAGGCGGGCCAGTACTTC.

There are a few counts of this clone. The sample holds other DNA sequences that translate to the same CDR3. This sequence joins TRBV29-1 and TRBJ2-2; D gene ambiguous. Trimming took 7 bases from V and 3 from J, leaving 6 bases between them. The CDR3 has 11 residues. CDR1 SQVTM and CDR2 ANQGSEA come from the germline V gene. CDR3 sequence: CSGGDTGELFF. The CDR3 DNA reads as TGCAGCGGGGGTGACACCGGGGAGCTGTTTTTT.

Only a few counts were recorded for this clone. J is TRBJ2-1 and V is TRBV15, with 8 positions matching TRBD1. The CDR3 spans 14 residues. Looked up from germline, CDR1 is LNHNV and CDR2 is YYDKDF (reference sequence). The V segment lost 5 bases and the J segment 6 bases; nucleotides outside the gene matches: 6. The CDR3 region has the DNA TGTGCCACCAGCCTCAGGGGGCATTTCAATGAGCAGTTCTTC. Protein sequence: CATSLRGHFNEQFF.

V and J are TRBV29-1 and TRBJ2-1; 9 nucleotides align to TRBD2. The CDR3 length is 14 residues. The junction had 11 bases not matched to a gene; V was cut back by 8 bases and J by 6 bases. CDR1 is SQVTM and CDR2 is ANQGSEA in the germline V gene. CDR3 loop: CSSVGSGSGNEQFF. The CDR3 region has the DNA TGCAGCTCTGTGGGTAGCGGGAGTGGCAATGAGCAGTTCTTC.

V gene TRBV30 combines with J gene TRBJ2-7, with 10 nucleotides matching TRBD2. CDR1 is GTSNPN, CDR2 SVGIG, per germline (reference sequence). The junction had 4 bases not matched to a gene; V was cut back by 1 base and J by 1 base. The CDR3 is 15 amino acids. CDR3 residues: CAWSDWTSGSYEQYF. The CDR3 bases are TGTGCCTGGAGTGATTGGACTAGCGGATCCTACGAGCAGTACTTC.

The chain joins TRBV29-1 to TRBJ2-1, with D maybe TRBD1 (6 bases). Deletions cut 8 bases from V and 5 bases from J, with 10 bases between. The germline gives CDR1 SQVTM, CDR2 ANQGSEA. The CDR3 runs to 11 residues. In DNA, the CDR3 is TGCAGCTTTTACAGGGACAATGAGCAGTTCTTC. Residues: CSFYRDNEQFF.

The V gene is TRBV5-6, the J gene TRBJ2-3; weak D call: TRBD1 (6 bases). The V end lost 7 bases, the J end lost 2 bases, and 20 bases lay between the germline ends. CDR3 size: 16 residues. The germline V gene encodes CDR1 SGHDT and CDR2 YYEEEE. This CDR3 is CASAYQGTLNTDTQYF. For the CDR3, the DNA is TGTGCCAGCGCTTACCAGGGGACCCTCAACACAGATACGCAGTATTTT.

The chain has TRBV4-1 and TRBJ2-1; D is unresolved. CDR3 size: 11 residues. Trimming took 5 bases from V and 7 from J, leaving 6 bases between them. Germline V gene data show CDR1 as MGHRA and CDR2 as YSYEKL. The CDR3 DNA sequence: TGCGCCAGCAGCGTCAAGAATGAGCAGTTCTTC. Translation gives CASSVKNEQFF.